Listed here are 19 T cell receptor beta chains from one sample, sequenced in a study of blood T cell repertoires in COVID-19. The protocol was immunoSEQ multiplex PCR, while the TCRdb copy is restricted to in-frame clones and leaves out a portion. The table has 200,000 to 250,000 clones, about 87% seen once. The sample comprised PBMCs or T cells enriched from blood (not recorded which). The receptor set was obtained from a woman in her 30s who had recovered from COVID-19.

The chain's CDR3 is CATSVNRGSYEQYF. In DNA, the CDR3 is TGTGCCACCAGCGTCAACAGGGGGTCCTACGAGCAGTACTTC. The rearrangement uses TRBV15 and TRBJ2-7; 8 positions match TRBD1. In germline, CDR1 is LNHNV, CDR2 YYDKDF (reference sequence). This CDR3 comprises 14 residues. J gave up 1 base and V 5 bases, and 4 bases lay outside the gene matches. The entire variable domain, with the rest obtained from reference TRBV15 and TRBJ2-7, is as follows: DAMVIQNPRYQVTQFGKPVTLSCSQTLNHNVMYWYQQKSSQAPKLLFHYYDKDFNNEADTPDNFQSRRPNTSFCFLDIRSPGLGDTAMYLCATSVNRGSYEQYFGPGTRLTVT.

The CDR3 DNA reads as TGTGCCAGCAGTCAACTAAGGACAGACAATCAGCCCCAGCATTTT. It specifies CASSQLRTDNQPQHF. This chain links TRBV6-5 with TRBJ1-5; TRBD1 is a possible D gene (6 bases). V was cut by 5 bases and J by 3 bases, with 14 bases left in between. Germline CDR1 MNHEY, CDR2 SVGAGI. The CDR3 consists of 15 residues.

The rearrangement joins TRBV7-3 to TRBJ2-5, with 9 bases matching TRBD2. Germline loops: CDR1 SGHTA, CDR2 FQGTGA. J lost 5 bases, V lost 5 bases, and 12 bases had no gene match. The CDR3 extends over 16 amino acids. DNA for the CDR3: TGTGCCAGCAGCCCAAGGGGTAGCGGGGGTGGCGAGACCCAGTACTTC. It codes for CASSPRGSGGGETQYF.

The genes are TRBV29-1 and TRBJ2-1, with TRBD2 as a possible D gene (6 bases). This CDR3 has 11 amino acids. CDR1 and CDR2 from the germline V gene are SQVTM and ANQGSEA. V was clipped by 4 bases and J by 5 bases, with 6 bases between them. CDR3 region: CSVAGDNEQFF. The CDR3 DNA reads TGCAGCGTTGCGGGGGACAATGAGCAGTTCTTC.

The chain employs TRBV9 and TRBJ2-2; no definite D call. The V end lost 0 bases, the J end lost 5 bases, and 5 bases lay between the germline ends. CDR1 and CDR2 from the germline V gene are SGDLS and YYNGEE. The CDR3 length is 13 residues. The CDR3 spells CASSVAGTGELFF. The CDR3 DNA reads as TGTGCCAGCAGCGTAGCCGGGACCGGGGAGCTGTTTTTT.

J is TRBJ2-3 and V is TRBV10-2; tentative D call: TRBD1 (5 bases). This CDR3 contains 16 residues. Germline values: CDR1 WSHSY, CDR2 SAAADI. V gave up 3 bases and J gave up 4 bases, with 17 bases separating them. The CDR3 is CASSDPMGQGPDTQYF. CDR3 DNA sequence: TGCGCCAGCAGTGACCCCATGGGGCAGGGCCCAGATACGCAGTATTTT.

The J gene is TRBJ2-3, the V gene TRBV11-2, with 7 nucleotides matching TRBD2. This CDR3 comprises 14 residues. After removal of 5 bases from V and 5 bases from J, the junction contained 7 bases not matched to a gene. Germline lookup yields CDR1 SGHAT and CDR2 FQNNGV. CDR3 DNA: TGTGCCAGCAGCCCTCTAGCGGCCCTAGATACGCAGTATTTT. Its protein product is CASSPLAALDTQYF.

This chain links TRBV28 with TRBJ1-1, with D possibly being TRBD1 (6 bases). The CDR3 is 12 amino acids. CDR1 and CDR2 from the germline V gene are MDHEN and SYDVKM. V dropped 6 bases and J dropped 7 bases, with 12 bases sitting between them. The CDR3 DNA follows: TGTGCCAGCAGCGGGACAAACTTTGAAGCTTTCTTT. It yields the protein CASSGTNFEAFF.

The chain carries TRBV7-3 and TRBJ2-7; weak D call: TRBD1 (5 bases). The CDR3 runs to 13 residues. The germline gives CDR1 SGHTA, CDR2 FQGTGA. V was cut by 9 bases and J by 3 bases, with 15 bases left in between. Here the CDR3 DNA reads TGTGCCAGTAACAGACAGAGAGGCTACGAGCAGTACTTC. Translated, it gives CASNRQRGYEQYF.

The gene calls are TRBV5-6 and TRBJ1-2, with 8 bases fitting TRBD1. The germline V gene has CDR1 SGHDT and CDR2 YYEEEE. This CDR3 region has 14 residues. Trimming removed 4 bases from V and 1 base from J; junction bases left unmatched: 3. CDR3: CASSMTGDNYGYTF. For the CDR3, the DNA is TGTGCCAGCAGCATGACAGGGGATAACTATGGCTACACCTTC.

J is TRBJ2-1 and V is TRBV9, with D tentatively TRBD1 (5 bases). CDR3 length: 14 amino acids. The V end lost 0 bases, the J end lost 6 bases, and 10 bases lay between the germline ends. Germline CDR1 reads SGDLS; CDR2 reads YYNGEE. CDR3 loop: CASSVAPQGNEQFF. Here the CDR3 DNA reads TGTGCCAGCAGCGTAGCCCCCCAGGGCAATGAGCAGTTCTTC.

The J gene is TRBJ2-7, the V gene TRBV5-8; tentatively, D is TRBD2 (6 bases). Trimming stripped 7 bases from V and 5 bases from J, with 19 bases between. The CDR3 consists of 14 residues. Germline V gives CDR1 SGHTS, CDR2 YDEGEE. The CDR3 DNA reads as TGTGCCAGCTTGCTCTGGGGGGACCCGAACGAGCAGTACTTC. It specifies CASLLWGDPNEQYF. The variable domain in full, completed from reference TRBV5-8 and TRBJ2-7, reads EAGVTQSPTHLIKTRGQQATLRCSPISGHTSVYWYQQALGLGLQFLLWYDEGEERNRGNFPPRFSGRQFPNYSSELNVNALELEDSALYLCASLLWGDPNEQYFGPGTRLTVT.

The J gene is TRBJ2-2, the V gene TRBV4-2, with 8 bases lining up with TRBD1. V shed 0 bases, J shed 4 bases, and the junction held 13 bases outside the gene matches. Germline V gives CDR1 LGHNA, CDR2 YNFKEQ. The CDR3 loop spans 19 amino acids. CDR3 region: CASSQEPPDRGRGTGELFF. CDR3 sequence (DNA): TGTGCCAGCAGCCAAGAGCCCCCTGACAGGGGAAGAGGCACCGGGGAGCTGTTTTTT.

V and J are TRBV29-1 and TRBJ2-3; 9 bases are a match to TRBD2. The germline V gene has CDR1 SQVTM and CDR2 ANQGSEA. The CDR3 runs to 11 residues. V lost 5 bases, J lost 7 bases, and 1 base stayed unmatched. The CDR3 region has the DNA TGCAGCGTTAGCGGGGGGAATACGCAGTATTTT. Protein: CSVSGGNTQYF.

The rearrangement joins TRBV9 to TRBJ1-1; TRBD1 agrees at 9 bases. The CDR3 loop spans 17 amino acids. V was pared by 4 bases and J by 6 bases, with 16 bases of the junction left unmatched. CDR1 is SGDLS and CDR2 is YYNGEE in the germline V gene. CDR3 nucleotides: TGTGCCAGCAGCCAGAGGACAGGGGAGGGTGGAATCGCTGAAGCTTTCTTT. Translated: CASSQRTGEGGIAEAFF.

The chain uses TRBV6-6 and TRBJ2-1; D is unclear. V dropped 6 bases and J dropped 10 bases, with 16 bases sitting between them. The CDR3 runs 13 residues. The germline V gene encodes CDR1 MNHNY and CDR2 SVGAGI (reference sequence). The CDR3 DNA reads as TGTGCCAGCAGGCGTCCCCCAGAGGAGGAGCAGTTCTTC. It codes for CASRRPPEEEQFF.

This sequence joins TRBV12-3 or TRBV12-4 and TRBJ1-2; 9 nucleotides agree with TRBD1. This CDR3 is 13 amino acids long. The trim removed 3 bases at V and 9 bases at J, leaving 5 bases unmatched. This CDR3 reads CASSLGGQGSYTF. CDR3 nucleotides: TGTGCCAGCAGTTTGGGGGGACAGGGTAGCTACACCTTC.

The V call is TRBV11-2, the J call TRBJ1-1; D remains ambiguous. The V end lost 1 base, the J end lost 3 bases, and 12 bases lay between the germline ends. Germline lookup yields CDR1 SGHAT and CDR2 FQNNGV. This CDR3 is 15 amino acids long. In DNA, the CDR3 is TGTGCCAGCAGCTTAGTGCGGGGTCGGGACACTGAAGCTTTCTTT. Amino acid sequence: CASSLVRGRDTEAFF.

The V gene is TRBV4-2, the J gene TRBJ2-1; TRBD1 is a possible D gene (6 bases). Trimming removed 4 bases at V and 4 bases at J, with 8 bases between. The CDR3 contains 13 residues. CDR1 is LGHNA and CDR2 is YNFKEQ in the germline V gene. The CDR3 is CASSPGQYNEQFF. In DNA, the CDR3 is TGTGCCAGCAGCCCCGGACAGTACAATGAGCAGTTCTTC.